The entry below describes one T cell receptor beta chain. Its antigen is not known. The CDR3 length is 13 residues. Per germline, CDR1 KGHSH and CDR2 LQKENI. V shed 5 bases and J shed 5 bases, with 12 bases lying between them. Only in-frame clones appear in the TCRdb table, and some are missing; sequencing was by immunoSEQ multiplex PCR. The data show under 2.5 million clones, 85% to 95% seen once. The source of the sample is a study of shared clonotypes between healthy human individuals. Overall study results and limits: The four-donor shared clonotypes exceeded non-shared clonotypes in generation probability, with non-shared ones scoring lower. Sampling was confined to blood; repertoires within tissues likely differ.

The sequenced material came from naive CD4+ T cells from PBMCs. Subset denoted: CD45RA+ positively selected. This sequence joins TRBV18 and TRBJ1-1, with D unclear. The source of this sequence is a man aged 18 to 29 in good health. Some clones in this sample may be carry-over from other donors' samples. CDR3 residues: CASSGVGGTEAFF. The CDR3 DNA reads as TGTGCCAGCTCAGGGGTAGGCGGAACTGAAGCTTTCTTT.